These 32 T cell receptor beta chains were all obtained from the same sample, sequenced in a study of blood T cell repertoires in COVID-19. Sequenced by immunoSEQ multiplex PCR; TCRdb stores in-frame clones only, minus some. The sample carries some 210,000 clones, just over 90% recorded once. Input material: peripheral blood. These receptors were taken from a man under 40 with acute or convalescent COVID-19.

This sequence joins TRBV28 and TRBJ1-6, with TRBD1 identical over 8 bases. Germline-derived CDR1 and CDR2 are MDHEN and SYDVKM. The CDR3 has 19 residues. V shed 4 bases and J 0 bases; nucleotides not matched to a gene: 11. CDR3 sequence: CASSSAGTGGSSYNSPLHF. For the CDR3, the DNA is TGTGCCAGCAGTTCGGCCGGGACAGGCGGCAGCTCCTATAATTCACCCCTCCACTTT.

The CDR3 nucleotides are TGTGCCACCAGCCAGGGGGGCGTCCCGGAAAAACTGTTTTTT. It is translated as CATSQGGVPEKLFF. This chain uses TRBV15 with TRBJ1-4; 7 positions agree with TRBD1. Germline CDR1 is LNHNV and CDR2 is YYDKDF (reference sequence). This CDR3 region has 14 residues. The V segment lost 5 bases and the J segment 8 bases; nucleotides outside the gene matches: 8.

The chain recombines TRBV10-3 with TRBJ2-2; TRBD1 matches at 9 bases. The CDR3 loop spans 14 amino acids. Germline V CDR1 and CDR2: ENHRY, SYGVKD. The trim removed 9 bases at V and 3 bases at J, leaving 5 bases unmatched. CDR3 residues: CAIGDRGYTGELFF. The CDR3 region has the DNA TGTGCCATAGGTGACAGGGGGTACACCGGGGAGCTGTTTTTT.

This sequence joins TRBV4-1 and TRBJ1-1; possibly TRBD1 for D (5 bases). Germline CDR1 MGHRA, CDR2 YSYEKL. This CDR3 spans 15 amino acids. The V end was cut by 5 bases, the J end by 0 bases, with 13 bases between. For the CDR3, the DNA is TGCGCCAGCAGCTCCAGTGCGGGGGTGAACACTGAAGCTTTCTTT. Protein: CASSSSAGVNTEAFF.

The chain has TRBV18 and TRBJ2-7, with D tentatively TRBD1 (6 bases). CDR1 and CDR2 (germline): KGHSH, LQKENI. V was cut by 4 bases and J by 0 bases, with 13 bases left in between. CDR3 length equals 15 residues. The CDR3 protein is CASSRTASISYEQYF. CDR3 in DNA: TGTGCCAGCTCACGGACAGCCTCAATCTCCTACGAGCAGTACTTC.

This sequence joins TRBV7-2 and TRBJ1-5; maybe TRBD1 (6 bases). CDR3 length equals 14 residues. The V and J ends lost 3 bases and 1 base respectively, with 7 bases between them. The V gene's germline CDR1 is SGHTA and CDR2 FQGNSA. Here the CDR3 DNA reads TGTGCCAGCAGCTTTGGACAGAGCAATCAGCCCCAGCATTTT. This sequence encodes CASSFGQSNQPQHF.

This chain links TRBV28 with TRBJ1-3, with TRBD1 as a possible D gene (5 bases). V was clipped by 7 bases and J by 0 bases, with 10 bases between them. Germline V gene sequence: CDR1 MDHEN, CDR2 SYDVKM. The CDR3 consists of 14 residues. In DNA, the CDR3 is TGTGCCAGCAAGGCAGGGAACTCTGGAAACACCATATATTTT. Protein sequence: CASKAGNSGNTIYF.

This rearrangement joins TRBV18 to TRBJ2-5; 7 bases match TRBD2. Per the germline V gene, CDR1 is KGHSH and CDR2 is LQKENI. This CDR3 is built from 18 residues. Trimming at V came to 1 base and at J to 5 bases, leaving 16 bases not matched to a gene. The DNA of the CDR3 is TGTGCCAGCTCACCACTAACCACGCTCGCAGGGACTATGGAGACCCAGTACTTC. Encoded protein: CASSPLTTLAGTMETQYF.

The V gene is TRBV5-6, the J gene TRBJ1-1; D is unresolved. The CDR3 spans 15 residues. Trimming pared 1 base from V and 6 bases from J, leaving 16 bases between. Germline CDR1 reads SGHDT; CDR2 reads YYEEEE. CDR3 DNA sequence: TGTGCCAGCAGCTTGAGGCGCCCCGGGTATGCTGAAGCTTTCTTT. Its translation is CASSLRRPGYAEAFF.

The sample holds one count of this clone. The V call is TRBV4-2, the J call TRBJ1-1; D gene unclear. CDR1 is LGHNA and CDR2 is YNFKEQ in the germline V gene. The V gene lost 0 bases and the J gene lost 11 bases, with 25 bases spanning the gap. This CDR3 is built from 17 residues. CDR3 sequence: CASSQELGMRRGGWAFF. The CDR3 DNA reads TGTGCCAGCAGCCAAGAGCTCGGAATGCGCCGCGGTGGGTGGGCTTTCTTT.

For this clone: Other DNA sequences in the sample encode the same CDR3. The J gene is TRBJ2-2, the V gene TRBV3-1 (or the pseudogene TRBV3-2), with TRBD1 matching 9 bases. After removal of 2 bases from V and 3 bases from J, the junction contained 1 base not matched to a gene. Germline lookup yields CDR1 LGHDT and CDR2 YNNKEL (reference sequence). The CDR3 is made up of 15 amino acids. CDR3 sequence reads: CASSQRDRDTGELFF. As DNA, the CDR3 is TGTGCCAGCAGCCAACGGGACAGGGACACCGGGGAGCTGTTTTTT.

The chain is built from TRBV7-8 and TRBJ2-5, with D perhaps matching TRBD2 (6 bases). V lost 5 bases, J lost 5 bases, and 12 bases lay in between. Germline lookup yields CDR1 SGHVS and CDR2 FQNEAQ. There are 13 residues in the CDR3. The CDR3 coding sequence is TGTGCCAGCAGCCCCACTAGCTCGGAGACCCAGTACTTC. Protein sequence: CASSPTSSETQYF.

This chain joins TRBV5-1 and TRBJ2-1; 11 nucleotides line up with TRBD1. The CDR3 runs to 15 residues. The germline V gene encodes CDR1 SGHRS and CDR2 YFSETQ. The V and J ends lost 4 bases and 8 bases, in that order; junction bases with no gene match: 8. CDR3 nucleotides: TGCGCCAGCAGCAAGGGACAGGGGGTCCCCGATGAGCAGTTCTTC. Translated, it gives CASSKGQGVPDEQFF.

The chain's CDR3 is CASSLSRGHGYTF. Here the CDR3 DNA reads TGTGCCAGCAGTTTATCCAGGGGGCATGGCTACACCTTC. V usage is TRBV27 and J usage is TRBJ1-2; the match to TRBD1 covers 8 bases. Losses at the gene ends were 0 bases for V and 6 bases for J; bases not matched to a gene: 0. Germline V gene lookup returns CDR1 MNHEY and CDR2 SMNVEV (reference sequence). The CDR3 spans 13 residues.

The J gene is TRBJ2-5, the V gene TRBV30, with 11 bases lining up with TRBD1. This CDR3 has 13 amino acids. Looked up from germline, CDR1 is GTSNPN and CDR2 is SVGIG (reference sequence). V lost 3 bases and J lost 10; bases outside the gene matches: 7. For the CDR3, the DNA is TGTGCCTGGAGCGGCGGGACAGGGGGAGACCAGTACTTC. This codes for CAWSGGTGGDQYF.

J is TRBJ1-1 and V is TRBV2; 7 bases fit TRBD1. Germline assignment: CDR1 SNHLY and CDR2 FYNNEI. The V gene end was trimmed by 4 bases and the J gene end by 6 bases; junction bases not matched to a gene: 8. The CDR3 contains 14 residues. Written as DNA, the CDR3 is TGTGCCAGCAGTGTAGAGGGGGCTGGGGCTGAAGCTTTCTTT. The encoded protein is CASSVEGAGAEAFF.

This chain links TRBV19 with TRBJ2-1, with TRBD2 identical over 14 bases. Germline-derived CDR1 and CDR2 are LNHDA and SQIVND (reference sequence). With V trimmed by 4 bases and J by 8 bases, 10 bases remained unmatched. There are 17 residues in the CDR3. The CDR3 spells CASSKTASTSGRDEQFF. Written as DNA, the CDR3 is TGTGCCAGTAGTAAGACCGCCTCGACTAGCGGGAGGGATGAGCAGTTCTTC. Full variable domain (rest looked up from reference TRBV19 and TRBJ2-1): DGGITQSPKYLFRKEGQNVTLSCEQNLNHDAMYWYRQDPGQGLRLIYYSQIVNDFQKGDIAEGYSVSREKKESFPLTVTSAQKNPTAFYLCASSKTASTSGRDEQFFGPGTRLTVL.

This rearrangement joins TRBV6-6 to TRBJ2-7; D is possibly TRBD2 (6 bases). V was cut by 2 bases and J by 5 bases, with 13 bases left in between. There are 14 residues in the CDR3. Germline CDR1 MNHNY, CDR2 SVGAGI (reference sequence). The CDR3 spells CASSYVGLTHEQYF. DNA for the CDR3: TGTGCCAGCAGTTACGTGGGACTCACCCACGAGCAGTACTTC.

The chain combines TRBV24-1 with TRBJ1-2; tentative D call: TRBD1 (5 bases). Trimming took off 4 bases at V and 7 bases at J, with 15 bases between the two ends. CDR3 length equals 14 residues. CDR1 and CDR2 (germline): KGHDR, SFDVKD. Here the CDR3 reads CATSDSQAAVGYTF. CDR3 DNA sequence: TGTGCCACCAGTGACTCACAGGCGGCAGTTGGCTACACCTTC.

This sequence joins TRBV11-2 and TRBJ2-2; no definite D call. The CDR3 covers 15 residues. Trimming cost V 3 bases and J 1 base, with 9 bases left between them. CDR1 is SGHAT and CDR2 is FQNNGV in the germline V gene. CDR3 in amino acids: CASSFWSQNTGELFF. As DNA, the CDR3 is TGTGCCAGCAGCTTTTGGTCACAGAACACCGGGGAGCTGTTTTTT.

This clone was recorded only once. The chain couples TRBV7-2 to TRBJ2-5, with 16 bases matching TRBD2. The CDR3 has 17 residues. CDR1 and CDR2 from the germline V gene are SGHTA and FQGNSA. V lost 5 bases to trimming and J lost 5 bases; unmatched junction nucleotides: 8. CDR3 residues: CASSLSGTSGRGETQYF. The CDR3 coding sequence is TGTGCCAGCAGCCTCTCCGGGACTAGCGGGAGGGGGGAGACCCAGTACTTC. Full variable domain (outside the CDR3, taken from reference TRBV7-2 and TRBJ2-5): GAGVSQSPSNKVTEKGKDVELRCDPISGHTALYWYRQSLGQGLEFLIYFQGNSAPDKSGLPSDRFSAERTGGSVSTLTIQRTQQEDSAVYLCASSLSGTSGRGETQYFGPGTRLLVL.

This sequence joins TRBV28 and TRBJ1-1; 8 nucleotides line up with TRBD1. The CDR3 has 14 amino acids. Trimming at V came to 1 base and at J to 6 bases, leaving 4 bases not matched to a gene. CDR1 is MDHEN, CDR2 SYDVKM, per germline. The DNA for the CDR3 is TGTGCCAGCAGTTTATATGCAGGGGGCGCTGAAGCTTTCTTT. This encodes CASSLYAGGAEAFF. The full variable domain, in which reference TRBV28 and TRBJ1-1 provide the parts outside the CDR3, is DVKVTQSSRYLVKRTGEKVFLECVQDMDHENMFWYRQDPGLGLRLIYFSYDVKMKEKGDIPEGYSVSREKKERFSLILESASTNQTSMYLCASSLYAGGAEAFFGQGTRLTVV.

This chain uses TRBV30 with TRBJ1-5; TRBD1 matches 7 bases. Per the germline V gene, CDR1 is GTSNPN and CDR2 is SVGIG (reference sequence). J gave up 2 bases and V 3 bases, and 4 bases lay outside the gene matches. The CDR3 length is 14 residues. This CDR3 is CAWRTGTGNQPQHF. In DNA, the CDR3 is TGTGCCTGGAGGACAGGGACCGGCAATCAGCCCCAGCATTTT.

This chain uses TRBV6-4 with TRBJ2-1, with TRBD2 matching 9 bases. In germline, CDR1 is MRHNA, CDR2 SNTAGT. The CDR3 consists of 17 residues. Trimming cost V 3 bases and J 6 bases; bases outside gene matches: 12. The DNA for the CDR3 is TGTGCCAGCAGTGAGGAGACTATAAGCGGGGGGCCCAATGAGCAGTTCTTC. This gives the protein CASSEETISGGPNEQFF.

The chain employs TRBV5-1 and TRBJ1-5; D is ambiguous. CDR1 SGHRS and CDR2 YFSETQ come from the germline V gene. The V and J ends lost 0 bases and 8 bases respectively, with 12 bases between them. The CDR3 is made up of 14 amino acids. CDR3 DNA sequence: TGCGCCAGCAGCTTGGGACACGGAGGGAAGCCCCAGCATTTT. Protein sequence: CASSLGHGGKPQHF. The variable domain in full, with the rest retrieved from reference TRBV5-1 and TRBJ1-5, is KAGVTQTPRYLIKTRGQQVTLSCSPISGHRSVSWYQQTPGQGLQFLFEYFSETQRNKGNFPGRFSGRQFSNSRSEMNVSTLELGDSALYLCASSLGHGGKPQHFGDGTRLSIL.

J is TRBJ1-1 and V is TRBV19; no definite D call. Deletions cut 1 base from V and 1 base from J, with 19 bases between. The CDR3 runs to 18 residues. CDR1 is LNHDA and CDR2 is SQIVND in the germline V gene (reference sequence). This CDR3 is CASSIVPGYPPRNTEAFF. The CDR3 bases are TGTGCCAGTAGTATAGTCCCCGGGTACCCCCCCAGGAACACTGAAGCTTTCTTT.

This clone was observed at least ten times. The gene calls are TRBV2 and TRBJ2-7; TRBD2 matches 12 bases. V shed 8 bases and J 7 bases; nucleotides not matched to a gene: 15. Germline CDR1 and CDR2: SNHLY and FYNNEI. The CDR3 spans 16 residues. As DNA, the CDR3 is TGTGCCAGCCGCCGACTAGCGGGAGTATTCTTCGGTGAGCAGTACTTC. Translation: CASRRLAGVFFGEQYF.

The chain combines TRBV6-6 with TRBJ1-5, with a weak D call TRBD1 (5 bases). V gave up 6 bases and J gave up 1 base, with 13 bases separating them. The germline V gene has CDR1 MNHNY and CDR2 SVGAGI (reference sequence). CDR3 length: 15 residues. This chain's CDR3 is CASRPDRASNQPQHF. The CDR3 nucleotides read TGTGCCAGCAGACCCGACAGAGCCAGCAATCAGCCCCAGCATTTT.

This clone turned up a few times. CDR3 protein: CASSVVDRNEQFF. Written as DNA, the CDR3 is TGTGCCAGCAGCGTAGTGGACAGAAATGAGCAGTTCTTC. The gene calls are TRBV9 and TRBJ2-1; possibly TRBD1 for D (6 bases). Germline CDR1 reads SGDLS; CDR2 reads YYNGEE. V lost 0 bases to trimming and J lost 7 bases, with 8 bases between them. The CDR3 loop spans 13 amino acids.

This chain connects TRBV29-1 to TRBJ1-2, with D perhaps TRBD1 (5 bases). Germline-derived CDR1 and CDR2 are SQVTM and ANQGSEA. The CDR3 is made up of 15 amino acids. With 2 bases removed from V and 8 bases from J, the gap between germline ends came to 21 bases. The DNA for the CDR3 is TGCAGCGTTGAAACCTCGTGGTTGGGGGAGGGGGGCTACACCTTC. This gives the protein CSVETSWLGEGGYTF.

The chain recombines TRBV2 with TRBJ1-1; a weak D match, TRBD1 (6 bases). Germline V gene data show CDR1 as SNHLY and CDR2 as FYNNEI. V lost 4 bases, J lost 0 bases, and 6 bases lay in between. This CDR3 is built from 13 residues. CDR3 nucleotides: TGTGCCAGCAGTGGGGACATGAACACTGAAGCTTTCTTT. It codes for CASSGDMNTEAFF.

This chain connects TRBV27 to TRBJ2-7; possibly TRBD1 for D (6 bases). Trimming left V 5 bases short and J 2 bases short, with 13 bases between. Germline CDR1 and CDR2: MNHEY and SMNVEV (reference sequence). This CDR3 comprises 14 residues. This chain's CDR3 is CASSIRQVPYEQYF. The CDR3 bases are TGTGCCAGCAGTATAAGACAGGTCCCCTACGAGCAGTACTTC.